These 7 T cell receptor beta chains came from one sample sequenced in a study. This table comes from immunoSEQ multiplex PCR, and its TCRdb copy is limited to in-frame clones, with some not included. This sample has 45,000 to 55,000 clones, with 90% to 95% found just once. Sequencing was performed on PBMCs. The origin of the receptors is a man in his forties or fifties with rheumatoid arthritis.

The genes are TRBV6-5 and TRBJ1-2, with D perhaps TRBD1 (5 bases). Germline V gene data show CDR1 as MNHEY and CDR2 as SVGAGI. The V end was cut by 2 bases, the J end by 8 bases, with 12 bases between. This CDR3 contains 13 residues. The chain's CDR3 is CASSYGGGDGYTF. CDR3 DNA sequence: TGTGCCAGCAGTTACGGCGGAGGGGACGGCTACACCTTC.

The rearrangement uses TRBV11-2 and TRBJ1-2; D might be TRBD1 (6 bases). Germline V gene lookup returns CDR1 SGHAT and CDR2 FQNNGV. V shed 5 bases and J shed 7 bases, with 11 bases lying between them. The CDR3 sequence is 12 residues long. CDR3 sequence (DNA): TGTGCCAGCAGCAAACAGGGATTTGGCTACACCTTC. It encodes CASSKQGFGYTF.

The chain has TRBV12-3 or TRBV12-4 and TRBJ2-7; 7 positions match TRBD2. V shed 8 bases and J 7 bases; nucleotides not matched to a gene: 5. There are 11 residues in the CDR3. This chain's CDR3 is CASAYGGEQYF. The CDR3 coding sequence is TGTGCCAGCGCGTACGGGGGGGAGCAGTACTTC.

This chain joins TRBV20-1 and TRBJ1-5; 7 positions agree with TRBD1. V shed 3 bases and J 5 bases; nucleotides not matched to a gene: 4. CDR1 and CDR2 from the germline V gene are DFQATT and SNEGSKA (reference sequence). This CDR3 comprises 13 residues. The CDR3 spells CSASTGAHQPQHF. In DNA form, the CDR3 reads TGCAGTGCTAGTACAGGGGCCCATCAGCCCCAGCATTTT.

The genes are TRBV15 and TRBJ1-2; possibly TRBD1 for D (6 bases). V dropped 3 bases and J dropped 8 bases, with 28 bases sitting between them. The CDR3 is made up of 18 amino acids. Germline V gene data show CDR1 as LNHNV and CDR2 as YYDKDF (reference sequence). The CDR3 nucleotides are TGTGCCACCAGCAGGAAACTAAACCCGACAGGCACCGGTGCGGGCTACACCTTC. Translating gives CATSRKLNPTGTGAGYTF.

The chain couples TRBV6-5 to TRBJ2-1; D remains unclear. Trimming cost V 5 bases and J 5 bases, with 4 bases left between them. Germline loops: CDR1 MNHEY, CDR2 SVGAGI. The CDR3 has 11 amino acids. The CDR3 reads CASSRDNEQFF. For the CDR3, the DNA is TGTGCCAGCAGTCGGGACAATGAGCAGTTCTTC.

J is TRBJ1-4 and V is TRBV7-9, with TRBD1 identical over 8 bases. The CDR3 is 15 residues long. Germline values: CDR1 SEHNR, CDR2 FQNEAQ (reference sequence). Trimming cost V 3 bases and J 5 bases; bases outside gene matches: 5. In DNA form, the CDR3 reads TGTGCCAGCAGCTTTTGGACAGGGACAAATGAAAAACTGTTTTTT. Residues: CASSFWTGTNEKLFF.